Included here is one T cell receptor beta chain sequence, with context. Its antigen remains unknown. Given a much more abundant clone one base away, this may be a read error. Exclusion criteria comprised uncontrolled infection, other autoimmune disease, pregnancy or lactation. Amplified TCR beta CDR3 regions derived from RNA transcripts. When the TCR CDR3 underwent first-round RT-PCR, the HTBI primer set was used. MiXCR, run by TCRdb on the multiplex PCR reads, gives a single entry per CDR3 protein. The repertoire holds 250,000 to 300,000 distinct CDR3 sequences, with more than 12% as singletons. This entry comes from a study of T cells in Graves' hyperthyroidism and ophthalmopathy. The CDR3 contains 11 residues. Germline V lookup: CDR1 SGHTS, CDR2 YDEGEE. Study-wide results and limits: Blood also showed most of the thyroid clonotypes that were expanded above 0.001. A 13 V-J signature model discriminated ophthalmopathy versus stable hyperthyroidism.

This chain joins TRBV5-8 and TRBJ2-1, with D perhaps matching TRBD1 (6 bases). Source material: blood. The clonotype originates from a middle-aged woman with Graves' hyperthyroidism that later progressed to Graves' ophthalmopathy. In DNA form, the CDR3 reads TGTGCCAGCAGCTTGGGGACAGAGCGGTTCTTC. Its protein product is CASSLGTERFF.